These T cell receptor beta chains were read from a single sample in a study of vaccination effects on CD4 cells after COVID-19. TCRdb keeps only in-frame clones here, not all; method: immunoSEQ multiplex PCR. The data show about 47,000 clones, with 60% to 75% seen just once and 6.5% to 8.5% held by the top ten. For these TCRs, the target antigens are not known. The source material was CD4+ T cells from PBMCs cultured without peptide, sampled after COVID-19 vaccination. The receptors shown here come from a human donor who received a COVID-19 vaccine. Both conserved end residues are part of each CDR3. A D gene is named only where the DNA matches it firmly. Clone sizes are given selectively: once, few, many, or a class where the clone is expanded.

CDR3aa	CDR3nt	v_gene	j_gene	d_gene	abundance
CASSLPGGHGELFF	TGTGCCAGCAGCTTACCAGGGGGACACGGGGAGCTGTTTTTT	TRBV13	TRBJ2-2	TRBD1	-
CASSSRRLQPQHF	TGTGCCAGCAGCTCCCGGCGGCTTCAGCCCCAGCATTTT	TRBV7-8	TRBJ1-5	-	few
CASSPGDNNQPQHF	TGCGCCAGCAGCCCCGGGGACAATAATCAGCCCCAGCATTTT	TRBV5-1	TRBJ1-5	-	-
CAWRAGGNTGELFF	TGTGCCTGGAGGGCGGGGGGGAACACCGGGGAGCTGTTTTTT	TRBV30	TRBJ2-2	TRBD2	-
CASSPQDGPTGELFF	TGTGCCAGCTCACCACAGGACGGGCCCACCGGGGAGCTGTTTTTT	TRBV18	TRBJ2-2	-	once
CAAIEKGRGQNTEAFF	TGCGCCGCCATCGAGAAAGGGAGGGGACAGAACACTGAAGCTTTCTTT	TRBV10-2	TRBJ1-1	-	-
CASSGTEDYGYTF	TGTGCCAGCAGCGGGACAGAGGACTATGGCTACACCTTC	TRBV14	TRBJ1-2	TRBD1	-
CSGELAGLYNEQFF	TGCAGCGGCGAACTAGCGGGTTTATACAATGAGCAGTTCTTC	TRBV29-1	TRBJ2-1	TRBD2	-
CASSWGTGEQFF	TGCGCCAGCAGCTGGGGGACAGGGGAGCAGTTCTTC	TRBV5-1	TRBJ2-1	TRBD1	-
CASSTMTGDTQYF	TGTGCCAGCAGTACAATGACAGGGGATACGCAGTATTTT	TRBV6-5	TRBJ2-3	TRBD1	-
CASSDGGGYNSPLHF	TGTGCCAGCAGCGACGGTGGAGGCTATAATTCACCCCTCCACTTT	TRBV9	TRBJ1-6	-	-
CAWSRVGSPLHF	TGTGCCTGGAGTCGGGTAGGGTCACCCCTCCACTTT	TRBV30	TRBJ1-6	-	-
CASSREQETQYF	TGTGCCAGCAGCCGGGAACAAGAGACCCAGTACTTC	TRBV2	TRBJ2-5	-	-
CASSFSGAFADTQYF	TGTGCCAGCAGTTTTAGCGGGGCCTTCGCAGATACGCAGTATTTT	TRBV7-9	TRBJ2-3	TRBD2	-
CSVEGRAGANYGYTF	TGCAGCGTGGAAGGCAGGGCGGGAGCTAACTATGGCTACACCTTC	TRBV29-1	TRBJ1-2	-	-
CSARDTQYF	TGCAGTGCTAGGGATACGCAGTATTTT	TRBV20-1	TRBJ2-3	-	-
CASSLQSSYNEQFF	TGCGCCAGCAGCTTGCAAAGCTCCTACAATGAGCAGTTCTTC	TRBV5-1	TRBJ2-1	-	-
CAISDPNTGGAFF	TGTGCCATCAGTGACCCAAACACAGGGGGGGCTTTCTTT	TRBV10-3	TRBJ1-1	TRBD1	few
CASSQASPGTSYEQYF	TGTGCCAGCAGCCAAGCTTCCCCCGGGACTTCCTACGAGCAGTACTTC	TRBV3-1/TRBV3-2	TRBJ2-7	-	once
CASSYSGTVSYEQYF	TGTGCCAGCAGTTACTCCGGGACAGTCTCCTACGAGCAGTACTTC	TRBV6-5	TRBJ2-7	TRBD1	-
CASSSRDRGEEQYF	TGCGCCAGCAGCTCCCGGGACAGGGGTGAAGAGCAGTACTTC	TRBV5-1	TRBJ2-7	TRBD1	-
CASSSKKRQGSYEQYF	TGTGCCAGCAGTTCCAAAAAGCGACAGGGCTCCTACGAGCAGTACTTC	TRBV27	TRBJ2-7	TRBD1	-
CAWSPRTGGYTF	TGTGCCTGGAGTCCCCGGACGGGCGGCTACACCTTC	TRBV30	TRBJ1-2	-	-
CASSVLAGGGLAKNIQYF	TGTGCCAGTAGCGTACTAGCGGGAGGGGGGCTAGCCAAAAACATTCAGTACTTC	TRBV19	TRBJ2-4	TRBD2	-
CASSPGPVEAFF	TGTGCCAGCAGCCCCGGCCCAGTAGAAGCTTTCTTT	TRBV3-1/TRBV3-2	TRBJ1-1	-	-
CASSGDSMNTEAFF	TGCGCCAGCAGCGGGGACAGCATGAACACTGAAGCTTTCTTT	TRBV5-1	TRBJ1-1	TRBD1	-
CASGWTPPGSVGYTF	TGTGCTAGTGGTTGGACCCCCCCCGGGAGTGTTGGCTACACCTTC	TRBV12-5	TRBJ1-2	-	-
CASSGRELSYGYTF	TGTGCCAGCAGCGGTCGAGAACTTAGCTATGGCTACACCTTC	TRBV7-9	TRBJ1-2	-	few
CASSSDSRDNEQFF	TGTGCCAGCAGCTCGGACAGTCGCGACAATGAGCAGTTCTTC	TRBV9	TRBJ2-1	-	-
CATSGEATYGYTF	TGTGCCACCAGTGGAGAAGCGACCTATGGCTACACCTTC	TRBV24-1	TRBJ1-2	-	-
CASSLGAVGETQYF	TGTGCCAGCAGCCTGGGGGCCGTGGGGGAGACCCAGTACTTC	TRBV3-1/TRBV3-2	TRBJ2-5	-	-
CASSLTGLLNTEAFF	TGTGCCAGCAGCTTGACAGGGCTGTTGAACACTGAAGCTTTCTTT	TRBV7-8	TRBJ1-1	TRBD1	-
CASTQGAGTVTEKLFF	TGTGCCAGCACCCAAGGGGCAGGGACGGTTACTGAAAAACTGTTTTTT	TRBV5-4	TRBJ1-4	-	few
CASSYSMGIPEQFF	TGTGCCAGCAGTTACTCGATGGGGATTCCGGAGCAGTTCTTC	TRBV6-6	TRBJ2-1	-	-
CASSQGQGGVQPQHF	TGTGCCAGTAGTCAAGGACAGGGGGGGGTTCAGCCCCAGCATTTT	TRBV19	TRBJ1-5	TRBD1	-
CASSFGGELQPQHF	TGTGCCAGCAGCTTCGGCGGAGAACTTCAGCCCCAGCATTTT	TRBV5-8	TRBJ1-5	-	few
CASSSNRDPGELFF	TGTGCCAGCAGCTCCAACAGGGACCCCGGGGAGCTGTTTTTT	TRBV3-1/TRBV3-2	TRBJ2-2	-	-
CASSLVRGADTQYF	TGTGCCAGCAGCTTAGTTCGGGGGGCAGATACGCAGTATTTT	TRBV7-2	TRBJ2-3	TRBD2	-
CASSATGTNEKLFF	TGCGCCAGCAGTGCGACAGGGACTAATGAAAAACTGTTTTTT	TRBV10-1	TRBJ1-4	TRBD1	-
CASTPKGSGNTIYF	TGTGCCAGCACACCTAAGGGTTCTGGAAACACCATATATTTT	TRBV3-1/TRBV3-2	TRBJ1-3	-	-
CASSSTLTGGVGYTF	TGTGCCAGCAGCTCCACCTTAACAGGAGGGGTTGGCTACACCTTC	TRBV3-1/TRBV3-2	TRBJ1-2	-	-
CATFLRPGSYEQYF	TGTGCCACCTTTTTAAGGCCGGGCTCCTACGAGCAGTACTTC	TRBV24-1	TRBJ2-7	-	once
CASSVAALGRGTGELFF	TGTGCCAGCAGCGTAGCAGCCTTGGGCAGGGGCACCGGGGAGCTGTTTTTT	TRBV9	TRBJ2-2	-	-
CASSSLTSGGTGNEQFF	TGTGCCAGCAGCTCCCTGACTAGCGGGGGGACGGGAAATGAGCAGTTCTTC	TRBV7-6	TRBJ2-1	TRBD2	-
CSVGGQGDQPQHF	TGCAGCGTTGGGGGACAGGGTGATCAGCCCCAGCATTTT	TRBV29-1	TRBJ1-5	TRBD1	few